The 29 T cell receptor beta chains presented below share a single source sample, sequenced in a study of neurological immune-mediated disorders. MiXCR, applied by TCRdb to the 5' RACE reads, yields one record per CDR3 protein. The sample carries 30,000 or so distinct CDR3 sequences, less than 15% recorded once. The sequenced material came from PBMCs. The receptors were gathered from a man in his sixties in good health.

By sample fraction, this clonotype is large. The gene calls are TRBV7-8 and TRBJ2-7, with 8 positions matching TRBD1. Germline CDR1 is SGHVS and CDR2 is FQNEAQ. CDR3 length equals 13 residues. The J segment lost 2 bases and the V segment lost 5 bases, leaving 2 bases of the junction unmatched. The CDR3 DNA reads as TGTGCCAGCAGCGAGGGACAGGCCTACGAGCAGTACTTC. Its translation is CASSEGQAYEQYF. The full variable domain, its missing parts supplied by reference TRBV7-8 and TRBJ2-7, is GAGVSQSPRYKVAKRGQDVALRCDPISGHVSLFWYQQALGQGPEFLTYFQNEAQLDKSGLPSDRFFAERPEGSVSTLKIQRTQQEDSAVYLCASSEGQAYEQYFGPGTRLTVT.

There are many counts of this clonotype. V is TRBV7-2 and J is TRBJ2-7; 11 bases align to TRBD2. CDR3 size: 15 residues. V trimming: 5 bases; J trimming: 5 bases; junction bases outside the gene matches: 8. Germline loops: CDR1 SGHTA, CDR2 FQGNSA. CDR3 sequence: CASSTSTSGVHEQYF. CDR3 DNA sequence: TGTGCCAGCAGCACCTCGACTAGCGGGGTCCACGAGCAGTACTTC.

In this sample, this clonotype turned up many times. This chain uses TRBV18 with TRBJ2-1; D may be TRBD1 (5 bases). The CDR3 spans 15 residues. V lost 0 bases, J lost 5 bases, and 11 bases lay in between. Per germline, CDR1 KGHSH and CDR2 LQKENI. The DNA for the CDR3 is TGTGCCAGCTCACCACCGATCCGCAGGGACAATGAGCAGTTCTTC. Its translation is CASSPPIRRDNEQFF.

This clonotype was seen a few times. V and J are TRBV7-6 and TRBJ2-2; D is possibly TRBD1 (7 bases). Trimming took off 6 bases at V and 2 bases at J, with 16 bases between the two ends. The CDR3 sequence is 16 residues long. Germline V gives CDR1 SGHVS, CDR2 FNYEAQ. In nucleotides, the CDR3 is TGTGCCAGCAGTAGGCAGGGGGGAGTCAACACCGGGGAGCTGTTTTTT. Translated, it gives CASSRQGGVNTGELFF.

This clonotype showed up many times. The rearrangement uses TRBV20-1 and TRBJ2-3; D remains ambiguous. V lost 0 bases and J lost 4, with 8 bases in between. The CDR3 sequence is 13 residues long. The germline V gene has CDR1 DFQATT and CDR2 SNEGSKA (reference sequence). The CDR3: CSARDPNSDTQYF. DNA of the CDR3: TGCAGTGCTAGAGATCCCAATTCAGATACGCAGTATTTT.

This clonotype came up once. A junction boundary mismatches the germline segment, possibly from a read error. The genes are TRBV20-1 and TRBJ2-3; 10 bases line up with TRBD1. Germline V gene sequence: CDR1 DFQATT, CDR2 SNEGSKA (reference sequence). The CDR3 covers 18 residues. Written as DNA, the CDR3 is TGCAGTGCTAGAGTTGGGACAGGGGTTTTTCAAAGCGCAGATACGCCGTATTTT. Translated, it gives CSARVGTGVFQSADTPYF.

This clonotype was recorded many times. Written as DNA, the CDR3 is TGTGCCAGCAGCATGGGACAGGTACTATACGAGCAGTACTTC. It yields the protein CASSMGQVLYEQYF. This chain joins TRBV11-2 and TRBJ2-7; TRBD1 matches 8 bases. CDR1 is SGHAT, CDR2 FQNNGV, per germline. Trimming removed 5 bases from V and 4 bases from J; junction bases left unmatched: 7. There are 14 residues in the CDR3. The whole variable domain, filled in from reference TRBV11-2 and TRBJ2-7, reads EAGVAQSPRYKIIEKRQSVAFWCNPISGHATLYWYQQILGQGPKLLIQFQNNGVVDDSQLPKDRFSAERLKGVDSTLKIQPAKLEDSAVYLCASSMGQVLYEQYFGPGTRLTVT.

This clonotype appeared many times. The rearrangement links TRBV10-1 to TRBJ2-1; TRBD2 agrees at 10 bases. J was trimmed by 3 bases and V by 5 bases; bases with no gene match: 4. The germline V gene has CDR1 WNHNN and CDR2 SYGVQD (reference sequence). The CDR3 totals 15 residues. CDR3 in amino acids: CASSRAGGVYNEQFF. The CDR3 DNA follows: TGCGCCAGCAGTAGAGCGGGGGGGGTCTACAATGAGCAGTTCTTC.

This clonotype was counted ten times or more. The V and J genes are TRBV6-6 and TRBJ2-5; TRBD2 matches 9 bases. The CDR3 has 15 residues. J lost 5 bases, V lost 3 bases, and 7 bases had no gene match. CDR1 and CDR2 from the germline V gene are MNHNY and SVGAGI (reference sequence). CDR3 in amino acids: CASSYRLAGMETQYF. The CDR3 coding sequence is TGTGCCAGCAGTTATAGGCTAGCGGGAATGGAGACCCAGTACTTC.

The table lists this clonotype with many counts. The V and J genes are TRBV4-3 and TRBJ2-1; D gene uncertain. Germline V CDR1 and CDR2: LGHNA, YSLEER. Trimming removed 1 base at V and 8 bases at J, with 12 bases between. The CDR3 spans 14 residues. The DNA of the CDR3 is TGCGCCAGCAGCCAAGTAACAAGATCCGATGAGCAGTTCTTC. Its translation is CASSQVTRSDEQFF.

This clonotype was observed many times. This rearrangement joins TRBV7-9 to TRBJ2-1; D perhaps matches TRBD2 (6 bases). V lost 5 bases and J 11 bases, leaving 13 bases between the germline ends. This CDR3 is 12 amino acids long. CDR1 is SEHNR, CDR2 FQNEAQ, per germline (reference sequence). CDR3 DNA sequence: TGTGCCAGCAGCGCACCGGGACTCAAGCAGTTCTTC. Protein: CASSAPGLKQFF.

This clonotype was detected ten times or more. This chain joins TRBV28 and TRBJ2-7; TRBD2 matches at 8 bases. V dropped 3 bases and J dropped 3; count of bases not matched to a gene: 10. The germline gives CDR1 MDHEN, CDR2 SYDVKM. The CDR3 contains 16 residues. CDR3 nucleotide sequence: TGTGCCAGCAGTTTTGAGGCCTGGAGCGGGAGCTACGAGCAGTACTTC. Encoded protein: CASSFEAWSGSYEQYF.

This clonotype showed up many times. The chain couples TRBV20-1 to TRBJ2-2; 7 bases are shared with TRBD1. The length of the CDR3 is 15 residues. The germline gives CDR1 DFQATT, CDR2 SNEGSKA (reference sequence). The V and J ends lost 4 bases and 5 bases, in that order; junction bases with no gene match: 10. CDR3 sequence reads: CSATPGTVRTGELFF. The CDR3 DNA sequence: TGCAGTGCTACCCCCGGGACAGTGAGAACCGGGGAGCTGTTTTTT.

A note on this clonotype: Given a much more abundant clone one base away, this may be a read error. The CDR3 DNA reads TGCGCCAGCAGCCAGCCGGGACAGGGGGCAAGAGCCAAAAACATTCAGTACTTC. Its protein is CASSQPGQGARAKNIQYF. The rearrangement joins TRBV4-1 to TRBJ2-4; 12 bases match TRBD1. Germline-derived CDR1 and CDR2 are MGHRA and YSYEKL. V shed 3 bases and J 0 bases; nucleotides not matched to a gene: 6. The CDR3 has 18 residues.

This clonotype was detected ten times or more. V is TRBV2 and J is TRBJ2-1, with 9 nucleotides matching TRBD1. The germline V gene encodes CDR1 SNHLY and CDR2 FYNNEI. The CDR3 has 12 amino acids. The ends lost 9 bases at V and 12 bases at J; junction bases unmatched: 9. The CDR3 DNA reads TGTGCCAGTGCCGGGACAGGGTCCGGGCAGTTCTTC. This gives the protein CASAGTGSGQFF.

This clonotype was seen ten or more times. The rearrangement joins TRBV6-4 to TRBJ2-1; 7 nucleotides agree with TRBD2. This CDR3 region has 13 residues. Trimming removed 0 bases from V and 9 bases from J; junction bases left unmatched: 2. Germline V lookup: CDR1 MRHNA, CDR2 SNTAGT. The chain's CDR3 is CASSDSLAGEQFF. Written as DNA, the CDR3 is TGTGCCAGCAGTGACTCTTTAGCGGGTGAGCAGTTCTTC.

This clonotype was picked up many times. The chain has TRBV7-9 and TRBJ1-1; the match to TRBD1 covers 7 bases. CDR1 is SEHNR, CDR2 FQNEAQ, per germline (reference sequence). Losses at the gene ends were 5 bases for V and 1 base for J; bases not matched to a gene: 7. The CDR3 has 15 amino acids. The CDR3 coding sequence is TGTGCCAGCAGCCCTTGGACAGGAGAGAACACTGAAGCTTTCTTT. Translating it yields CASSPWTGENTEAFF.

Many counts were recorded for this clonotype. This CDR3 reads CASSWGLRSVSYEQYF. The CDR3 DNA is TGTGCCAGCAGCTGGGGACTGAGATCCGTCTCCTACGAGCAGTACTTC. The V and J genes are TRBV5-5 and TRBJ2-7; D possibly corresponds to TRBD2 (6 bases). The CDR3 contains 16 residues. Germline CDR1 is SGHKS and CDR2 is YYEKEE (reference sequence). The V end lost 3 bases, the J end lost 0 bases, and 16 bases lay between the germline ends.

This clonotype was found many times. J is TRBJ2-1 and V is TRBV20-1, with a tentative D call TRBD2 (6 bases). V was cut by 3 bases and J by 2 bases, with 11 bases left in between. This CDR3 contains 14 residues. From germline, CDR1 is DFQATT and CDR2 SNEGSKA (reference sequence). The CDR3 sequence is CSASSEGPYNEQFF. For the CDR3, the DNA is TGCAGTGCTAGTTCGGAGGGCCCCTACAATGAGCAGTTCTTC.

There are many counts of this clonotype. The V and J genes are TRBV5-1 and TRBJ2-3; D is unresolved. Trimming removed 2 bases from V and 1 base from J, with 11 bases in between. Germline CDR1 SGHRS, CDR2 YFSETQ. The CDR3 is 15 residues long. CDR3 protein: CASSLGSPRTDTQYF. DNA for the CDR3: TGCGCCAGCAGCTTAGGATCCCCCCGCACAGATACGCAGTATTTT.

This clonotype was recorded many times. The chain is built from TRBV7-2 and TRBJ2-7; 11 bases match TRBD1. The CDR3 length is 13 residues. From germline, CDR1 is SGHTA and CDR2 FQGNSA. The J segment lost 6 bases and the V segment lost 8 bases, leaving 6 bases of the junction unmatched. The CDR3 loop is CASGGQGVGEQYF. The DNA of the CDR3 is TGTGCCAGCGGGGGACAGGGGGTGGGCGAGCAGTACTTC.

The CDR3 sequence is CASSRDRLNEKLFF. Here the CDR3 DNA reads TGTGCCAGCAGCAGGGACAGACTTAATGAAAAACTGTTTTTT. The rearrangement joins TRBV12-3 or TRBV12-4 to TRBJ1-4; 7 bases are shared with TRBD1. The junction had 5 bases not matched to a gene; V was cut back by 6 bases and J by 4 bases. The CDR3 covers 14 residues.

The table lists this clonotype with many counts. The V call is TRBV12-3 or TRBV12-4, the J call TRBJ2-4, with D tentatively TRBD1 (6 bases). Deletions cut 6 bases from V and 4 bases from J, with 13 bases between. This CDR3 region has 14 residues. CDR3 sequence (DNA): TGTGCCAGCAGAAATACAGGGAAGAAAAACATTCAGTACTTC. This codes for CASRNTGKKNIQYF.

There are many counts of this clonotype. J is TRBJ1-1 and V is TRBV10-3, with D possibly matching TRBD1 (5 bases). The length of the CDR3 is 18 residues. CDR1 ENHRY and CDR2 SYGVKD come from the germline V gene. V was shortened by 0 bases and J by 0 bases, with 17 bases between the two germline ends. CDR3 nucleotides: TGTGCCATCAGTGAGTCGGTGGGACGGGGCGTTATGAACACTGAAGCTTTCTTT. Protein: CAISESVGRGVMNTEAFF.

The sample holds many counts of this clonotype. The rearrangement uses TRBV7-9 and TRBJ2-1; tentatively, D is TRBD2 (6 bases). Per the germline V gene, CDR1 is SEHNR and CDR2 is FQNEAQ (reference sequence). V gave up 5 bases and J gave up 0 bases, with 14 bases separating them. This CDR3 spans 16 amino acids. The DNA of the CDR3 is TGTGCCAGCAGCGGAGACCGGGGGAGCTCCTACAATGAGCAGTTCTTC. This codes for CASSGDRGSSYNEQFF.

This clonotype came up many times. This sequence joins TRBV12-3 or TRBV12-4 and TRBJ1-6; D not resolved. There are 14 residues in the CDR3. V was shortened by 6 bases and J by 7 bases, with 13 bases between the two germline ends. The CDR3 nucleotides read TGTGCCAGCAGCCCTTGGGAGGGAAATTCACCCCTCCACTTT. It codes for CASSPWEGNSPLHF.

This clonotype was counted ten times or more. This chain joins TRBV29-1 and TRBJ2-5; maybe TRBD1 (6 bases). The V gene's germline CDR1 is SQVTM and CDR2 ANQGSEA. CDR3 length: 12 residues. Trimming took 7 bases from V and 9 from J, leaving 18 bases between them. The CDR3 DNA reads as TGCAGCGGTAAAACAGGGCCCCGGGCCCAGTACTTC. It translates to CSGKTGPRAQYF.

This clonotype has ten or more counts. The CDR3 protein is CASSQARANDYGYTF. CDR3 DNA sequence: TGCGCCAGCAGCCAAGCCCGAGCAAATGACTATGGCTACACCTTC. V and J are TRBV4-1 and TRBJ1-2; D not certain. The germline V gene has CDR1 MGHRA and CDR2 YSYEKL. The CDR3 totals 15 residues. V lost 1 base, J lost 3 bases, and 12 bases lay in between.

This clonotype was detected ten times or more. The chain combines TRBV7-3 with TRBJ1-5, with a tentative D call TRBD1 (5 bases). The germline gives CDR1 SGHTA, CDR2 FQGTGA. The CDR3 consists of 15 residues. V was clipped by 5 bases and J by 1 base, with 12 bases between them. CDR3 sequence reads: CASSQMGDSNQPQHF. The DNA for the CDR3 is TGTGCCAGCAGCCAAATGGGGGACAGCAATCAGCCCCAGCATTTT.